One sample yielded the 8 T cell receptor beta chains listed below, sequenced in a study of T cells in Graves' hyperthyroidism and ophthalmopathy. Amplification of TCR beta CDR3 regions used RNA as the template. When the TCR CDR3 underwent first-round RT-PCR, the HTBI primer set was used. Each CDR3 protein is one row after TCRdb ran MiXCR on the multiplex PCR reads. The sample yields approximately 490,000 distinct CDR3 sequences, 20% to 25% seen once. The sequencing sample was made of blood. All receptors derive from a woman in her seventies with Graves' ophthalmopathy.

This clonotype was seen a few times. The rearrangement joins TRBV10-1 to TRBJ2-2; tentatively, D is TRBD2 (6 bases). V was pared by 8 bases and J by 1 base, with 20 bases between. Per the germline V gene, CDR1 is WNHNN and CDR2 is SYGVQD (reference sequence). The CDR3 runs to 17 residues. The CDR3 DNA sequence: TGCGCCAGCTCCCGCTCGGTAGCGGACCTGAACACCGGGGAGCTGTTTTTT. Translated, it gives CASSRSVADLNTGELFF.

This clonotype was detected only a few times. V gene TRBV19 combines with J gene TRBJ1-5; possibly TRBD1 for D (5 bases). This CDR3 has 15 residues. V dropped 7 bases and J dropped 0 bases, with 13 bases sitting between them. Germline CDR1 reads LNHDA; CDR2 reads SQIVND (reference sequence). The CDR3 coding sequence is TGTGCCAGTAAACTCGGGGGGTATAGCAATCAGCCCCAGCATTTT. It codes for CASKLGGYSNQPQHF. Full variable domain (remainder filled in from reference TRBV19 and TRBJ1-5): DGGITQSPKYLFRKEGQNVTLSCEQNLNHDAMYWYRQDPGQGLRLIYYSQIVNDFQKGDIAEGYSVSREKKESFPLTVTSAQKNPTAFYLCASKLGGYSNQPQHFGDGTRLSIL.

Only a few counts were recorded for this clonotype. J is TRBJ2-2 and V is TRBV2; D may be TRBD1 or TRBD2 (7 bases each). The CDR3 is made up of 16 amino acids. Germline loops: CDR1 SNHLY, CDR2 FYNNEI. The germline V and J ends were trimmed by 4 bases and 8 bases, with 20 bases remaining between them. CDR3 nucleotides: TGTGCCAGCAGTGCCCAGGGGGGGTTCCTTGGGGGGGAGCTGTTTTTT. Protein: CASSAQGGFLGGELFF.

CDR3 DNA: TGTGCCAGCAGTTTAGCTCCCTTGAAAATCTCAGGGGGAGATGGCTACACCTTC. It codes for CASSLAPLKISGGDGYTF. The rearrangement links TRBV28 to TRBJ1-2; 7 nucleotides align to TRBD1. CDR1 is MDHEN, CDR2 SYDVKM, per germline. With 2 bases clipped from V and 6 bases from J, the junction kept 18 bases outside the gene matches. The CDR3 extends over 18 amino acids.

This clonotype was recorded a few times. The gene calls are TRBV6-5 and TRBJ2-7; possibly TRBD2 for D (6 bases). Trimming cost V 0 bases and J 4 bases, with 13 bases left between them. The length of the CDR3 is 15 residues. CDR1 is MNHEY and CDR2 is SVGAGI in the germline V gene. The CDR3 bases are TGTGCCAGCAGTTACTCGGCGGGATTTCCTTACGAGCAGTACTTC. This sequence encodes CASSYSAGFPYEQYF.

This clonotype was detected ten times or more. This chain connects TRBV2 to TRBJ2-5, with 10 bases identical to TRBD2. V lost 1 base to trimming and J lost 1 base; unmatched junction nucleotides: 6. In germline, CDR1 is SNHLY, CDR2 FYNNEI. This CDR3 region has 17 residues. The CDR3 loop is CASSEGPTSGTQETQYF. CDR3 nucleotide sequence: TGTGCCAGCAGTGAAGGACCAACTAGCGGGACCCAAGAGACCCAGTACTTC.

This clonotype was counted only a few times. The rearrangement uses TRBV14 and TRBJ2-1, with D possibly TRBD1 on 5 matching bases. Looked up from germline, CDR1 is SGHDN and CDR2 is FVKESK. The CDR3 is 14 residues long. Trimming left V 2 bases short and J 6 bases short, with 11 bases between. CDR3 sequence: CASSQLDSPNEQFF. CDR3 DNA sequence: TGTGCCAGCAGCCAACTAGACAGCCCCAATGAGCAGTTCTTC.

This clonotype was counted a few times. This CDR3 is CASSQDRFTNEQFF. The CDR3 DNA is TGTGCCAGCAGCCAAGATAGGTTCACCAATGAGCAGTTCTTC. The genes are TRBV4-2 and TRBJ2-1; D uncertain. The CDR3 has 14 amino acids. Trimming took off 0 bases at V and 6 bases at J, with 9 bases between the two ends. Germline V gives CDR1 LGHNA, CDR2 YNFKEQ.